The clone carrying this TCR beta chain was seen a few times. Its target is unknown. The entry originates in a study of T-cell memory formation after mild COVID-19. Overall study findings and caveats: Detection of some responders pre-infection suggested pre-existing cross-reactive memory T cells participated.

The CDR3 runs to 16 residues. Germline CDR1 and CDR2: SGDLS and YYNGEE. V shed 0 bases and J shed 5 bases, with 18 bases lying between them. TCRdb used MiXCR to reprocess the 5' RACE reads, holding one entry per CDR3 protein. In the table there are hundreds of thousands of distinct CDR3 sequences, roughly 18% of which are singletons. The receptor's source is an adult woman who had mild COVID-19 (a few samples of this study predate the infection). Cell type and time point are not known. The specimen was PBMCs or a T cell subset sorted from them (not recorded which). The J gene is TRBJ2-7, the V gene TRBV9, with D perhaps matching TRBD1 (6 bases). CDR3 DNA sequence: TGTGCCAGCAGCGTAGGGCCAGGTCAGGGGAACCACGAGCAGTACTTC. Its translation is CASSVGPGQGNHEQYF. Combining the CDR3 with reference TRBV9 and TRBJ2-7 gives the whole variable domain DSGVTQTPKHLITATGQRVTLRCSPRSGDLSVYWYQQSLDQGLQFLIQYYNGEERAKGNILERFSAQQFPDLHSELNLSSLELGDSALYFCASSVGPGQGNHEQYFGPGTRLTVT.